Shown below are 11 T cell receptor beta chains from a single sample sequenced in a study of beta chain features in type 1 diabetes. Expressed TCRB transcripts were sequenced, since all the RNA that had been isolated was reverse transcribed. TCRdb's copy holds only in-frame clones and misses some; the assay was immunoSEQ multiplex PCR. This sample yields 900,000 or so clones, of which around a sixth are seen a single time; around 0.02% belongs to the top ten. Sequenced input: naive CD4+ T cells from blood. The receptors come from a woman aged 18-29 years in good health.

Only a few counts were recorded for this clone. One end of the junction is discordant with germline, which a read error may explain. The chain joins TRBV6-6 to TRBJ2-5; 13 bases are shared with TRBD2. CDR3 length: 12 residues. The germline gives CDR1 MNHNY, CDR2 SVGAGI (reference sequence). The CDR3 bases are TGTGCCAGCAGTTACCCGGGACTAGCGGGAAACTTC. Its protein product is CASSYPGLAGNF.

In this sample, this clone turned up a few times. This chain links TRBV5-4 with TRBJ2-5; TRBD2 aligns across 11 bases. This CDR3 contains 17 residues. V dropped 4 bases and J dropped 3; count of bases not matched to a gene: 11. Per the germline V gene, CDR1 is SGHNT and CDR2 is YYREEE (reference sequence). CDR3 DNA: TGTGCCAGCAGCCTGCCCGAGACTAGCGGGACGAAAGAGACCCAGTACTTC. Residues: CASSLPETSGTKETQYF.

With regard to this clone: Other DNA sequences from this sample encode an identical CDR3 as well. The chain uses TRBV18 and TRBJ2-7, with D hard to call. V lost 0 bases and J lost 3, with 9 bases in between. CDR1 and CDR2 (germline): KGHSH, LQKENI. This CDR3 is built from 14 residues. The CDR3 DNA reads TGTGCCAGCTCACCACCATCTGGAAACTACGAGCAGTACTTC. Translating it yields CASSPPSGNYEQYF.

This clone was observed a few times. The V and J genes are TRBV6-6 and TRBJ1-5; a possible D gene is TRBD1 (5 bases). Germline CDR1 MNHNY, CDR2 SVGAGI (reference sequence). Trimming took off 7 bases at V and 5 bases at J, with 15 bases between the two ends. The CDR3 has 14 amino acids. CDR3 DNA sequence: TGTGCCAGCAACCCCAGGGCTGGGCATCAGCCCCAGCATTTT. It yields the protein CASNPRAGHQPQHF.

This clone was seen more than once but under ten times. This chain joins TRBV9 and TRBJ2-2, with TRBD2 matching 9 bases. Germline V gene lookup returns CDR1 SGDLS and CDR2 YYNGEE. The length of the CDR3 is 17 residues. The junction had 4 bases not matched to a gene; V was cut back by 1 base and J by 0 bases. CDR3 coding DNA: TGTGCCAGCAGCGTATTGGCGGGAGGGCCGAACACCGGGGAGCTGTTTTTT. Amino acids: CASSVLAGGPNTGELFF.

This clone was observed a handful of times. V is TRBV6-6 and J is TRBJ1-2; 7 bases are shared with TRBD1. Germline loops: CDR1 MNHNY, CDR2 SVGAGI (reference sequence). Trimming removed 7 bases from V and 8 bases from J; junction bases left unmatched: 7. The CDR3 runs 12 residues. CDR3 residues: CASNRGEGGYTF. In nucleotides, the CDR3 is TGTGCCAGCAACAGGGGAGAAGGAGGCTACACCTTC.

The J gene is TRBJ1-5, the V gene TRBV5-4; D is undetermined. This CDR3 contains 13 residues. Trimming removed 5 bases from V and 0 bases from J, with 6 bases in between. In germline, CDR1 is SGHNT, CDR2 YYREEE (reference sequence). The CDR3 loop is CASSQDSNQPQHF. CDR3 coding DNA: TGTGCCAGCAGTCAGGATAGCAATCAGCCCCAGCATTTT.

This clone was seen more than once but under ten times. The chain recombines TRBV28 with TRBJ1-1; D remains ambiguous. Between the trimmed V and J ends, which lost 7 bases and 0 bases, there was a span of 9 bases. The germline gives CDR1 MDHEN, CDR2 SYDVKM. CDR3 length: 13 amino acids. For the CDR3, the DNA is TGTGCCAGCAACCGGGGAATGAACACTGAAGCTTTCTTT. Its translation is CASNRGMNTEAFF.

The rearrangement uses TRBV19 and TRBJ1-5; D is uncertain. CDR1 is LNHDA and CDR2 is SQIVND in the germline V gene (reference sequence). Trimming took off 6 bases at V and 3 bases at J, with 18 bases between the two ends. CDR3 length: 16 amino acids. DNA for the CDR3: TGTGCCAGTAGCAGAAATTTTGGGAGGAACAATCAGCCCCAGCATTTT. This encodes CASSRNFGRNNQPQHF.

This clone has a handful of counts. The rearrangement links TRBV4-2 to TRBJ1-1, with 9 bases fitting TRBD1. Germline V gives CDR1 LGHNA, CDR2 YNFKEQ. The CDR3 runs to 17 residues. The junction had 9 bases not matched to a gene; V was cut back by 0 bases and J by 4 bases. CDR3 in amino acids: CASSQDPNRGLSTEAFF. The CDR3 DNA sequence: TGTGCCAGCAGCCAAGATCCGAACAGGGGGCTTTCCACTGAAGCTTTCTTT.

In its sample, this clone was seen a few times. V gene TRBV18 combines with J gene TRBJ1-2, with 9 bases lining up with TRBD1. The CDR3 is made up of 15 amino acids. V was pared by 3 bases and J by 5 bases, with 7 bases of the junction left unmatched. Germline CDR1 KGHSH, CDR2 LQKENI. This CDR3 is CASSPQGQGLYGYTF. For the CDR3, the DNA is TGTGCCAGCTCACCTCAGGGACAGGGACTATATGGCTACACCTTC.